This T cell receptor (beta chain) originates from a study of T cell responses to AZD1222 COVID-19 vaccine. Of note for this clone: Its antigen remains unknown.

Produced via immunoSEQ multiplex PCR; TCRdb's table is partial and in-frame only. In the table there are some 130,000 clones, 75% to 90% of which are singletons. Overall study results and limits: Among vaccine-associated CD4 TCRs, coverage spanned spike, with dominance at 160-218 and 743-854.

The CDR3 runs 14 residues. Germline assignment: CDR1 GTSNPN and CDR2 SVGIG (reference sequence). The V and J ends lost 3 bases and 5 bases, in that order; junction bases with no gene match: 4. The TCR sequence derives from an adult in good health. This sequence joins TRBV30 and TRBJ1-6; TRBD1 aligns across 7 bases. The source material was peripheral blood, sampled on day 0 of AZD1222 vaccination. The CDR3 nucleotides read TGTGCCTGGAGCCTAGGACAGGATAATTCACCCCTCCACTTT. Protein product: CAWSLGQDNSPLHF.